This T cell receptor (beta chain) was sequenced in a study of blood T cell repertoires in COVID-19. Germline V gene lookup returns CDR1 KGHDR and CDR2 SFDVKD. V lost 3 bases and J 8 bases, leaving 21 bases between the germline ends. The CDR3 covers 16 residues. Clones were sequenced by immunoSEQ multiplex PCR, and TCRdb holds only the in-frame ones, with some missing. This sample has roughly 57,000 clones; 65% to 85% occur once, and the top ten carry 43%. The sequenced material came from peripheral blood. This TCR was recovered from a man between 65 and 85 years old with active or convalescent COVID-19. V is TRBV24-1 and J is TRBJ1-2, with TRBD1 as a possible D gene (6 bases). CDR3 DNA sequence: TGTGCCACCAGTGATGCGAGGGGGGGAGCCGTCGAGGGCTACACCTTC. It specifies CATSDARGGAVEGYTF.